The T cell receptor beta chain described here comes from a study of blood T cell repertoires in COVID-19. About the study: Material from acute and convalescent COVID-19 was sourced from the United States, Italy and Spain.

Libraries were prepared by immunoSEQ multiplex PCR; TCRdb keeps only in-frame clonotypes and omits some of them. This table has about 200,000 clones, 70% to 85% appearing once. The CDR3 has 16 amino acids. The germline V gene has CDR1 MNHEY and CDR2 SMNVEV (reference sequence). The trim removed 5 bases at V and 4 bases at J, leaving 10 bases unmatched. The J gene is TRBJ2-3, the V gene TRBV27; TRBD1 aligns across 9 bases. The receptor was derived from a human donor with acute or convalescent COVID-19. The donor label of this sample is uncertain. Material for sequencing was peripheral blood. CDR3 DNA sequence: TGTGCCAGCAGTCTCCCCCCTGGGACAGGGCCAGATACGCAGTATTTT. The encoded protein is CASSLPPGTGPDTQYF.